These 17 T cell receptor beta chains originate from one sample sequenced in a study of blood T cell repertoires in COVID-19. The table came from immunoSEQ multiplex PCR; TCRdb's copy has only in-frame clones and leaves some out. The data hold under 200,000 clones, with approximately 86% observed a single time. Material: PBMCs or T cells enriched from blood (not recorded which). The source of these receptors is a woman in her fifties or sixties with acute COVID-19.

The V call is TRBV4-1, the J call TRBJ1-2; D is undetermined. The CDR3 runs to 15 residues. V dropped 4 bases and J dropped 1 base, with 13 bases sitting between them. Germline V CDR1 and CDR2: MGHRA, YSYEKL. CDR3 DNA sequence: TGCGCCAGCAGCCCTAGTTCTCAGAATAACTATGGCTACACCTTC. It specifies CASSPSSQNNYGYTF.

The chain carries TRBV15 and TRBJ1-5; D uncertain. This CDR3 contains 15 residues. Per the germline V gene, CDR1 is LNHNV and CDR2 is YYDKDF (reference sequence). The V end lost 3 bases, the J end lost 5 bases, and 14 bases lay between the germline ends. The CDR3 region has the DNA TGTGCCACCAGCAGGAGAGGAGAACGGGATCAGCCCCAGCATTTT. Its translation is CATSRRGERDQPQHF.

The rearrangement uses TRBV19 and TRBJ1-3; the D is unclear. The V and J ends lost 3 bases and 3 bases respectively, with 12 bases between them. CDR1 LNHDA and CDR2 SQIVND come from the germline V gene (reference sequence). The CDR3 runs 15 residues. Here the CDR3 DNA reads TGTGCCAGTAGTATCGGCCCGGGGAGTGGAAACACCATATATTTT. Protein product: CASSIGPGSGNTIYF.

This chain connects TRBV6-5 to TRBJ2-2; D remains ambiguous. Germline V gene sequence: CDR1 MNHEY, CDR2 SVGAGI. V was pared by 6 bases and J by 2 bases, with 4 bases between. The CDR3 runs 12 residues. The CDR3 DNA reads TGTGCCAGCAGACAAAACACCGGGGAGCTGTTTTTT. Protein: CASRQNTGELFF.

Comment on this clone: One end of the junction does not line up with germline, which may come from a read error. This chain connects TRBV30 to TRBJ2-2; a possible D gene is TRBD2 (5 bases). Germline-derived CDR1 and CDR2 are GTSNPN and SVGIG (reference sequence). CDR3 length: 11 amino acids. The CDR3 DNA reads TGTGCCGGGAGTGGGCCGGGGGAGCTGTTTTTT. Amino acid sequence: CAGSGPGELFF.

V and J are TRBV5-6 and TRBJ2-7; 13 nucleotides align to TRBD2. The length of the CDR3 is 15 residues. The V gene end was trimmed by 0 bases and the J gene end by 6 bases; junction bases not matched to a gene: 3. Germline V CDR1 and CDR2: SGHDT, YYEEEE. The CDR3 spells CASSLGGTSGIEQYF. In DNA, the CDR3 is TGTGCCAGCAGCTTGGGAGGGACTAGCGGGATCGAGCAGTACTTC.

This clone was seen a few times. The rearrangement links TRBV18 to TRBJ1-5; weak D call: TRBD1 (5 bases). CDR3 length: 16 residues. Trimming took off 7 bases at V and 0 bases at J, with 16 bases between the two ends. The germline V gene encodes CDR1 KGHSH and CDR2 LQKENI. The CDR3: CASCSPDRYSNQPQHF. The CDR3 region has the DNA TGTGCCAGCTGTAGCCCAGACAGATATAGCAATCAGCCCCAGCATTTT.

The chain uses TRBV11-2 and TRBJ2-1; 10 nucleotides align to TRBD2. V shed 0 bases and J 10 bases; nucleotides not matched to a gene: 9. The germline gives CDR1 SGHAT, CDR2 FQNNGV. The CDR3 contains 16 residues. CDR3 in amino acids: CASSLDGLAAPREQFF. CDR3 nucleotides: TGTGCCAGCAGCTTAGACGGACTAGCGGCCCCCCGGGAGCAGTTCTTC.

This chain connects TRBV9 to TRBJ2-3, with 11 bases identical to TRBD2. Per the germline V gene, CDR1 is SGDLS and CDR2 is YYNGEE. The CDR3 covers 16 residues. V lost 2 bases to trimming and J lost 3 bases; unmatched junction nucleotides: 5. CDR3 sequence reads: CASSVVAGGRTDTQYF. The CDR3 DNA sequence: TGTGCCAGCAGCGTTGTAGCGGGGGGGCGAACAGATACGCAGTATTTT.

The chain employs TRBV27 and TRBJ2-2; D is unresolved. This CDR3 is built from 13 residues. The ends were cut back, 0 bases at V and 6 bases at J, with 5 bases in the middle. Germline V lookup: CDR1 MNHEY, CDR2 SMNVEV (reference sequence). Here the CDR3 DNA reads TGTGCCAGCAGTTTATCGGCCTCCGGGGAGCTGTTTTTT. This encodes CASSLSASGELFF.

This rearrangement joins TRBV10-3 to TRBJ1-1; 7 bases match TRBD1. The CDR3 has 17 amino acids. Losses at the gene ends were 6 bases for V and 4 bases for J; bases not matched to a gene: 17. The germline V gene encodes CDR1 ENHRY and CDR2 SYGVKD. Here the CDR3 reads CAISTGTVPSGGTEAFF. The CDR3 coding sequence is TGTGCCATCAGCACCGGGACAGTACCGAGTGGGGGCACTGAAGCTTTCTTT.

V and J are TRBV7-9 and TRBJ2-3, with 7 nucleotides matching TRBD1. The CDR3 runs 14 residues. Germline CDR1 and CDR2: SEHNR and FQNEAQ (reference sequence). Trimming at V came to 5 bases and at J to 2 bases, leaving 4 bases not matched to a gene. CDR3 in amino acids: CASSPDRYTDTQYF. CDR3 bases: TGTGCCAGCAGCCCGGACAGGTACACAGATACGCAGTATTTT. The variable domain in full, completed from reference TRBV7-9 and TRBJ2-3, reads DTGVSQNPRHKITKRGQNVTFRCDPISEHNRLYWYRQTLGQGPEFLTYFQNEAQLEKSRLLSDRFSAERPKGSFSTLEIQRTEQGDSAMYLCASSPDRYTDTQYFGPGTRLTVL.

This clone was observed a single time. This rearrangement joins TRBV27 to TRBJ2-6; the D is unclear. The germline V gene has CDR1 MNHEY and CDR2 SMNVEV (reference sequence). The CDR3 extends over 14 amino acids. Between the trimmed V and J ends, which lost 5 bases and 0 bases, there was a span of 5 bases. CDR3 amino acids: CASSALSGANVLTF. The CDR3 DNA reads TGTGCCAGCAGTGCGCTCTCTGGGGCCAACGTCCTGACTTTC.

V usage is TRBV19 and J usage is TRBJ2-2, with TRBD1 matching over 7 bases. CDR1 is LNHDA and CDR2 is SQIVND in the germline V gene (reference sequence). Trimming took 4 bases from V and 4 from J; bases not matched to a gene: 6. The CDR3 loop spans 15 amino acids. This CDR3 is CASSTDRAGTGELFF. CDR3 nucleotides: TGTGCCAGTAGTACCGACAGGGCGGGCACCGGGGAGCTGTTTTTT.

The genes are TRBV3-1 (or the pseudogene TRBV3-2) and TRBJ1-5; D unclear. Germline V gene data show CDR1 as LGHDT and CDR2 as YNNKEL (reference sequence). Trimming cost V 1 base and J 5 bases, with 6 bases left between them. CDR3 length equals 13 residues. The CDR3, as DNA: TGTGCCAGCAGCCAAGGGTCGGATCAGCCCCAGCATTTT. This translates into CASSQGSDQPQHF.

The V call is TRBV27, the J call TRBJ2-1, with D uncertain. The CDR3 extends over 13 amino acids. Germline CDR1 reads MNHEY; CDR2 reads SMNVEV (reference sequence). The ends were cut back, 4 bases at V and 4 bases at J, with 8 bases in the middle. CDR3 amino acids: CASSYTSYNEQFF. In nucleotides, the CDR3 is TGTGCCAGCAGTTATACCAGTTACAATGAGCAGTTCTTC.

The count of this clone is one. This chain connects TRBV25-1 to TRBJ1-2; no clear D. The CDR3 loop spans 12 amino acids. Germline V gene lookup returns CDR1 MGHDK and CDR2 SYGVNS. Trimming removed 1 base from V and 8 bases from J, with 8 bases in between. CDR3 in amino acids: CASSESAGGYTF. As DNA, the CDR3 is TGTGCCAGCAGTGAATCGGCGGGAGGCTACACCTTC.